This TCR beta chain was identified during a study of T cell responses to AZD1222 COVID-19 vaccine. Only in-frame clones appear in the TCRdb table, and some are missing; sequencing was by immunoSEQ multiplex PCR. Among approximately 210,000 clones listed, approximately 90% were seen once. Germline values: CDR1 SGHAT, CDR2 FQNNGV. Trimming stripped 4 bases from V and 4 bases from J, with 7 bases between. The CDR3 is made up of 12 amino acids. Sequenced material: peripheral blood, taken 28 days after the second AZD1222 dose. The source of this sequence is an adult who received the AZD1222 COVID-19 vaccine. The chain links TRBV11-2 to TRBJ1-2; no firm D call. CDR3 region: CASSSDLYGYTF. CDR3 nucleotides: TGTGCCAGCAGCTCCGACCTCTATGGCTACACCTTC.